These 3 T cell receptor beta chains were sequenced from one sample in a study of identical twins. From the 5' RACE reads, TCRdb called clonotypes with MiXCR, one entry per CDR3 protein. The sample holds 210,000 or so distinct CDR3 sequences; 6.5% to 8.5% are singletons and the top ten take just under 2%. The same data also went into a second study, on yellow fever vaccine responses in identical twins.

Sequencing was performed on memory (CD45RO+) T cells sorted from blood. These receptors came from a woman younger than 35 in good health.

The table lists this clonotype with many counts. The chain uses TRBV15 and TRBJ2-1; D ambiguous. Germline CDR1 LNHNV, CDR2 YYDKDF (reference sequence). V was shortened by 1 base and J by 7 bases, with 8 bases between the two germline ends. This CDR3 has 13 residues. The CDR3 nucleotides are TGTGCCACCAGCAGAGGCCTTCGGAATGAGCAGTTCTTC. Its protein product is CATSRGLRNEQFF.

The chain combines TRBV4-1 with TRBJ1-1; D is uncertain. The germline V gene has CDR1 MGHRA and CDR2 YSYEKL. CDR3 length: 15 residues. Trimming cost V 1 base and J 6 bases, with 15 bases left between them. The chain's CDR3 is CASSQVGMITAEAFF. The CDR3 nucleotides read TGCGCCAGCAGCCAAGTAGGTATGATAACTGCTGAAGCTTTCTTT.

V is TRBV5-1 and J is TRBJ2-5, with 7 bases fitting TRBD2. With 0 bases clipped from V and 1 base from J, the junction kept 6 bases outside the gene matches. The CDR3 is 16 amino acids. Germline V lookup: CDR1 SGHRS, CDR2 YFSETQ. CDR3 residues: CASSLAGGSVQETQYF. CDR3 sequence (DNA): TGCGCCAGCAGCTTGGCCGGCGGGAGTGTCCAAGAGACCCAGTACTTC.